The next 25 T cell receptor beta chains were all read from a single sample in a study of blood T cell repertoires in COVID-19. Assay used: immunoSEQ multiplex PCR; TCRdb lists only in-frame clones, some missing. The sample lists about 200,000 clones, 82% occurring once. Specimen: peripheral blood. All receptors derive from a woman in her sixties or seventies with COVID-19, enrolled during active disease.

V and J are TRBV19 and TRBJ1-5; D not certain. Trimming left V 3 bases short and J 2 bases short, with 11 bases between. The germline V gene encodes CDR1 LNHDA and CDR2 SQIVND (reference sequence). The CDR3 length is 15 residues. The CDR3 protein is CASSISASGNQPQHF. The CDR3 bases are TGTGCCAGTAGTATTTCGGCCAGCGGCAATCAGCCCCAGCATTTT.

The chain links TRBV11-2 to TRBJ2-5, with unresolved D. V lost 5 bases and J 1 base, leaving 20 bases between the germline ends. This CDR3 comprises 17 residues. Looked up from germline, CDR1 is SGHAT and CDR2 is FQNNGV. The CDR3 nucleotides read TGTGCCAGCAGCCCCAGGCCTCGCCGGTCTCTCCAAGAGACCCAGTACTTC. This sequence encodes CASSPRPRRSLQETQYF.

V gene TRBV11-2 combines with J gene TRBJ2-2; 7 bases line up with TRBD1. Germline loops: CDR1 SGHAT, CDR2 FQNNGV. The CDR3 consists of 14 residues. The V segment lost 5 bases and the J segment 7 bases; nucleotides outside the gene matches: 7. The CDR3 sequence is CASSLDRQFGELFF. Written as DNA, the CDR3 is TGTGCCAGCAGCCTGGACAGGCAGTTCGGGGAGCTGTTTTTT.

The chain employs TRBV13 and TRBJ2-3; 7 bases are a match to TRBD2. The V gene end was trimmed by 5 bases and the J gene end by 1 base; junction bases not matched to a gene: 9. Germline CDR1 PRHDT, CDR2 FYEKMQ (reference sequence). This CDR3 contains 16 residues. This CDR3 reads CASSRTSARRTDTQYF. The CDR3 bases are TGTGCCAGCAGCCGGACTAGTGCCCGACGCACAGATACGCAGTATTTT.

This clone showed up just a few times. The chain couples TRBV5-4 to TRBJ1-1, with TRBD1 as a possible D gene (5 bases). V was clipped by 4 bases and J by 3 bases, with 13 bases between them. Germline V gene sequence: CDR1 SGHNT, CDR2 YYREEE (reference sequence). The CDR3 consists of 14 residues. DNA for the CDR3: TGTGCCAGCAGCACTGACGGAGGGGACACTGAAGCTTTCTTT. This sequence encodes CASSTDGGDTEAFF.

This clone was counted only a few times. The CDR3 coding sequence is TGTGCCAGCAGTCGAGGGACAGTGAGCTCCTACGAGCAGTACGTC. Translating gives CASSRGTVSSYEQYV. The chain is built from TRBV2 and TRBJ2-7; 7 nucleotides align to TRBD1. Germline loops: CDR1 SNHLY, CDR2 FYNNEI. The V and J ends lost 5 bases and 0 bases, in that order; junction bases with no gene match: 7. This CDR3 region has 15 residues.

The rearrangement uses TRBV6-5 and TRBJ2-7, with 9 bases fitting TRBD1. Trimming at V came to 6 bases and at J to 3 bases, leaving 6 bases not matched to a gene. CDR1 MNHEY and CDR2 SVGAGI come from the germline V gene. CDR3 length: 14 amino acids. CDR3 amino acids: CASRETGGGYEQYV. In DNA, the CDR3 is TGTGCCAGCAGGGAGACAGGGGGAGGCTACGAGCAGTACGTC.

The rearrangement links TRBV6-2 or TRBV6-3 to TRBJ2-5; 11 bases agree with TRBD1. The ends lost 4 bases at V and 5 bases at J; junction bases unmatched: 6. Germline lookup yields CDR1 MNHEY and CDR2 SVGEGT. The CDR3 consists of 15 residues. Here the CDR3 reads CASSSGQGVRETQYF. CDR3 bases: TGTGCCAGCAGTTCGGGACAGGGGGTCAGGGAGACCCAGTACTTC.

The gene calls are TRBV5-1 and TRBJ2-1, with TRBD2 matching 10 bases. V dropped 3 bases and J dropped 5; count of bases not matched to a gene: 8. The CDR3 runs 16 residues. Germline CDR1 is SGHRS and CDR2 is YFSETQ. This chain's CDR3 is CASSSTGTSADNEQFF. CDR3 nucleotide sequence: TGCGCCAGCAGCTCAACCGGGACTAGCGCAGACAATGAGCAGTTCTTC.

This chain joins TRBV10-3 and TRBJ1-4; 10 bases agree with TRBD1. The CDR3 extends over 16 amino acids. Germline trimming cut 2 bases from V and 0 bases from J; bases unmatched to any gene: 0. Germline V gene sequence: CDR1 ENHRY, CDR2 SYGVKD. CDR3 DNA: TGTGCCATCAGTGAGGGACAGGGGGCAACTAATGAAAAACTGTTTTTT. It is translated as CAISEGQGATNEKLFF.

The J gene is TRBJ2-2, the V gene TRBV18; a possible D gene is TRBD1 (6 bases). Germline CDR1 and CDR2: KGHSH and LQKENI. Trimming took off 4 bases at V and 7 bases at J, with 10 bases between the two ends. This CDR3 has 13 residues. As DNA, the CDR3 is TGTGCCAGCTCACAATACAGGGACGGGGAGCTGTTTTTT. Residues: CASSQYRDGELFF.

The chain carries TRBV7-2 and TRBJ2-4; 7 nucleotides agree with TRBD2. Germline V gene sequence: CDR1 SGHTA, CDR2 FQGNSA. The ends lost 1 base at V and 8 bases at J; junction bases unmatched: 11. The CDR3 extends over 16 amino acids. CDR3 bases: TGTGCCAGCAGCTTAGACCCGGCGGGAGTCACGGACATTCAGTACTTC. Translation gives CASSLDPAGVTDIQYF.

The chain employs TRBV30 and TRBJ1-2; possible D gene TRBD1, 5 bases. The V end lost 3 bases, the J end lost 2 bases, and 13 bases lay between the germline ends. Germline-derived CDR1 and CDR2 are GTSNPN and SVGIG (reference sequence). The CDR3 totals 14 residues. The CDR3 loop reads CAWRPLGLNYGYTF. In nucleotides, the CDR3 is TGTGCCTGGAGACCCTTGGGACTCAACTATGGCTACACCTTC.

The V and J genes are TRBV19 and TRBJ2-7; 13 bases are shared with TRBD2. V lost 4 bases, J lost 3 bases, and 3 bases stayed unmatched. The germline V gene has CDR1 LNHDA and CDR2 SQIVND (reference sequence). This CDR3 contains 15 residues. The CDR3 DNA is TGTGCCAGTAGTAAGGGACTAGCGGGGAGCTACGAGCAGTACTTC. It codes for CASSKGLAGSYEQYF.

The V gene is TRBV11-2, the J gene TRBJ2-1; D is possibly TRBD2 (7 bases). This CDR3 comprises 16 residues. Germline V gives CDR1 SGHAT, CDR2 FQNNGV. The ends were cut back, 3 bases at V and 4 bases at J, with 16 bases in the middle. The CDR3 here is CASSLGGAAGYNEQFF. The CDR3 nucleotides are TGTGCCAGCAGCTTGGGGGGGGCGGCTGGGTACAATGAGCAGTTCTTC.

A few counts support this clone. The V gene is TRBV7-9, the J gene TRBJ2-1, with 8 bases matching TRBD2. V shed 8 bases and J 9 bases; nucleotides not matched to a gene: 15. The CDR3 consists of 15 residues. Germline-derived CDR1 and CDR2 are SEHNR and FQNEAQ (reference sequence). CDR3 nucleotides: TGTGCCAGCGGTGGGAGGCGAGCGGGAGTAGGTGAGCAGTTCTTC. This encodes CASGGRRAGVGEQFF.

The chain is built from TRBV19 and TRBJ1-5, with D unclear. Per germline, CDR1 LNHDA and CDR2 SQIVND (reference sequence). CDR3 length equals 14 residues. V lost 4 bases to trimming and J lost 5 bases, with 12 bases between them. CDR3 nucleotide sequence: TGTGCCAGTAGTACGTTGACAAACGATCAGCCCCAGCATTTT. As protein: CASSTLTNDQPQHF.

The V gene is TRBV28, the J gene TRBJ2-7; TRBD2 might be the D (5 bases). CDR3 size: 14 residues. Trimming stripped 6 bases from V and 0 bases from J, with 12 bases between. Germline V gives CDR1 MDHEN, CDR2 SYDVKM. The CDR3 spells CASREVGSSYEQYF. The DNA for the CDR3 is TGTGCCAGCAGGGAGGTGGGGAGCTCCTACGAGCAGTACTTC. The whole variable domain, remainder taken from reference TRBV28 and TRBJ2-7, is DVKVTQSSRYLVKRTGEKVFLECVQDMDHENMFWYRQDPGLGLRLIYFSYDVKMKEKGDIPEGYSVSREKKERFSLILESASTNQTSMYLCASREVGSSYEQYFGPGTRLTVT.

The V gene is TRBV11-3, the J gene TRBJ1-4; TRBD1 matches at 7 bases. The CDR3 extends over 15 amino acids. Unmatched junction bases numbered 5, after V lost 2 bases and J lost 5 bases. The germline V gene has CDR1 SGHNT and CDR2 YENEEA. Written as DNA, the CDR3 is TGTGCCAGCAGCTTAAGGGGGCTACTCAATGAAAAACTGTTTTTT. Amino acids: CASSLRGLLNEKLFF.

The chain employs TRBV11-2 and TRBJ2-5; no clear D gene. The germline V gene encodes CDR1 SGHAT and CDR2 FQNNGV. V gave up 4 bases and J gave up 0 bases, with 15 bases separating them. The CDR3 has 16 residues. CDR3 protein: CASSSVSQTNQETQYF. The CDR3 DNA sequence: TGTGCCAGCAGCTCCGTGTCACAGACCAACCAAGAGACCCAGTACTTC.

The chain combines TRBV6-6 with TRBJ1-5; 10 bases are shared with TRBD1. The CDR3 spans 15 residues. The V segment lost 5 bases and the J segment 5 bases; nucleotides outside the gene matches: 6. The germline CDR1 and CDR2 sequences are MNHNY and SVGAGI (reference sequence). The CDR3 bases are TGTGCCAGCAGTCCGGGACAGGGGAAGGATCAGCCCCAGCATTTT. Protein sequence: CASSPGQGKDQPQHF.

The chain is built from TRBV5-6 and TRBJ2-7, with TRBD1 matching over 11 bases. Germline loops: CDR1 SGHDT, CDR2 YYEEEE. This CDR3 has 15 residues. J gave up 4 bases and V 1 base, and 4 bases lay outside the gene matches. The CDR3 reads CASSLRDRGSYEQYV. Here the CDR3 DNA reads TGTGCCAGCAGCTTGAGGGACAGGGGGAGTTACGAGCAGTACGTC.

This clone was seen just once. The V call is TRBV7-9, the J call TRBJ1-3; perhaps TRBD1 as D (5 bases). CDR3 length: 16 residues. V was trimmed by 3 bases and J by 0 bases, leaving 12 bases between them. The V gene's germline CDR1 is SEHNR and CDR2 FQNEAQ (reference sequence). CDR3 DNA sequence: TGTGCCAGCAGCTTTGATAGGGGATCCTCTGGAAACACCATATATTTT. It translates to CASSFDRGSSGNTIYF.

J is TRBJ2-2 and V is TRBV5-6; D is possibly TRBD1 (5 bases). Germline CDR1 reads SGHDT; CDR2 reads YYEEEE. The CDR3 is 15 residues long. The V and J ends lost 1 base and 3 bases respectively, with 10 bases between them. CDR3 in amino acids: CASSLWIRDTGELFF. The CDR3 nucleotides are TGTGCCAGCAGCTTGTGGATCAGGGACACCGGGGAGCTGTTTTTT.

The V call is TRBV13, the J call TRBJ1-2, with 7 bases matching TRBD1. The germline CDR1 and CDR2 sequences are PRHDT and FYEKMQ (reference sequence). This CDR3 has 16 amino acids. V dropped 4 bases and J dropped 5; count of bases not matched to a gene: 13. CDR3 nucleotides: TGTGCCAGCAGCTCACGACAGGGTTTAGAAGGATATGGCTACACCTTC. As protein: CASSSRQGLEGYGYTF.